This TCR beta chain was documented in a study of beta chain features in type 1 diabetes. From germline, CDR1 is SQVTM and CDR2 ANQGSEA. The junction had 10 bases not matched to a gene; V was cut back by 7 bases and J by 3 bases. The CDR3 is 14 residues long. This clone was recorded a few times. As every portion of the isolated RNA was reverse transcribed, the sequencing read expressed TCRB transcripts. Using immunoSEQ multiplex PCR, the repertoire was profiled, and TCRdb retains in-frame clones only, with some absent. There are 200,000 to 250,000 clones in the sample; over 65% occur only once, and around 0.05% lies in the top ten.

The TCR sequence derives from a man aged 25 to 45 in good health. Sequencing input: naive CD4+ T cells from blood. The chain is built from TRBV29-1 and TRBJ2-3; TRBD2 aligns across 7 bases. The CDR3 DNA sequence: TGCAGCGCTGCCCGGGGACTAAGAACAGATACGCAGTATTTT. Translation gives CSAARGLRTDTQYF.